This TCR beta chain was obtained from a study of blood T cell repertoires in COVID-19. About the research overall: Sites across the United States, Italy and Spain contributed samples from acute and convalescent COVID-19. PBMCs, B-cell-depleted T cells, or T cells provided the cDNA or gDNA that made up the material.

Germline V gene sequence: CDR1 SGHDT, CDR2 YYEEEE. The CDR3 loop spans 16 amino acids. V was clipped by 3 bases and J by 3 bases; unmatched bases: 9. Original methodology: Amplification with reference gene primers provided the estimates of nucleated cell counts. TCRdb's copy holds only in-frame clones and misses some; the assay was immunoSEQ multiplex PCR. V and J calls and clone size are those listed in that table; D and trimming were worked out from the DNA. This table has roughly 100,000 clones, 70% to 90% appearing once. The chain joins TRBV5-6 to TRBJ1-5; 7 positions match TRBD1. Sequences were obtained from peripheral blood. The source of this sequence is a woman aged 60-75 years with acute or convalescent COVID-19. CDR3 DNA: TGTGCCAGCAGCTCACGCATTGACAGGGTCAATCAGCCCCAGCATTTT. This translates into CASSSRIDRVNQPQHF. Looking up the rest from reference TRBV5-6 and TRBJ1-5 gives the full variable domain: DAGVTQSPTHLIKTRGQQVTLRCSPKSGHDTVSWYQQALGQGPQFIFQYYEEEERQRGNFPDRFSGHQFPNYSSELNVNALLLGDSALYLCASSSRIDRVNQPQHFGDGTRLSIL.